This TCR beta chain comes out of a study of blood T cell repertoires in COVID-19. Source study methods: Amplified reference gene primers provided the basis for estimating nucleated cell counts. The repertoire was sequenced with immunoSEQ multiplex PCR; TCRdb's copy has only in-frame clones and lacks some. V and J calls and clone size are as listed in that table; D and trimming were resolved from the DNA. The sample has about 210,000 clones; about four fifths are singletons. This CDR3 region has 15 residues. In germline, CDR1 is SGHAT, CDR2 FQNNGV. Trimming left V 3 bases short and J 1 base short, with 12 bases between. Participants spanned ages about 18 to 89 years and resided in some 22 US areas. Within 2 weeks of study entry, exposed participants had contacted a PCR-confirmed or clinician-diagnosed COVID-19 case.

Sequencing was done on a sample of PBMCs or T cells enriched from blood (not recorded which). V is TRBV11-2 and J is TRBJ2-5, with D perhaps TRBD2 (6 bases). The receptor was isolated from a young woman who had been exposed to COVID-19. The CDR3 DNA sequence: TGTGCCAGCAGCTTCCACAATAGCGGCCAAGAGACCCAGTACTTC. Translated, it gives CASSFHNSGQETQYF.